This T cell receptor (beta chain) comes out of a study of identical twins. TCRdb recomputed calls from the 5' RACE reads with MiXCR, one row per CDR3 protein. Among 500,000 to 650,000 distinct CDR3 sequences listed, 20% to 25% were seen once. The data were also submitted as part of a second study, on yellow fever vaccine responses in identical twins.

This TCR was recovered from a woman aged 18 to 35 in good health. Source material: CD4+ T cells sorted from blood.

The CDR3: CATSDLWVNTQYF. The DNA of the CDR3 is TGTGCCACCAGTGATTTGTGGGTGAATACGCAGTATTTT. V usage is TRBV24-1 and J usage is TRBJ2-3; D not certain. Trimming took 0 bases from V and 7 from J, leaving 7 bases between them. The germline gives CDR1 KGHDR, CDR2 SFDVKD. The CDR3 loop spans 13 amino acids.